The 30 T cell receptor beta chains below all came from one sample that was sequenced in a study of T cells in tuberculosis. Only in-frame clones appear in the TCRdb table, and some are missing; sequencing was by immunoSEQ multiplex PCR. The sample has tens of thousands of clones, nearly 95% seen once. The sequencing input was PBMCs. These receptors all stem from a donor aged 10-29 years with latent tuberculosis or without tuberculosis infection.

The J gene is TRBJ2-7, the V gene TRBV6-1; D gene unclear. Deletions cut 3 bases from V and 3 bases from J, with 3 bases between. CDR1 is MNHNS, CDR2 SASEGT, per germline. The CDR3 is made up of 11 amino acids. The CDR3 DNA sequence: TGTGCCAGCAGTGACCTCTACGAGCAGTACTTC. This translates into CASSDLYEQYF.

The CDR3 here is CASSSGQKHSGANVLTF. The CDR3 nucleotides are TGTGCCAGCAGCTCCGGACAGAAGCACTCTGGGGCCAACGTCCTGACTTTC. The rearrangement links TRBV5-4 to TRBJ2-6; tentatively, D is TRBD1 (6 bases). This CDR3 contains 17 residues. The ends were cut back, 3 bases at V and 0 bases at J, with 13 bases in the middle. Germline assignment: CDR1 SGHNT and CDR2 YYREEE (reference sequence).

V is TRBV7-9 and J is TRBJ2-7; 9 bases are shared with TRBD1. V gave up 2 bases and J gave up 5 bases; unmatched junction bases: 7. The CDR3 is 15 residues long. Germline V gives CDR1 SEHNR, CDR2 FQNEAQ (reference sequence). DNA for the CDR3: TGTGCCAGCAGCTTAATGGGACAGGGTGGGCACGAGCAGTACTTC. It yields the protein CASSLMGQGGHEQYF. Together with reference TRBV7-9 and TRBJ2-7, the CDR3 gives the full variable domain: DTGVSQNPRHKITKRGQNVTFRCDPISEHNRLYWYRQTLGQGPEFLTYFQNEAQLEKSRLLSDRFSAERPKGSFSTLEIQRTEQGDSAMYLCASSLMGQGGHEQYFGPGTRLTVT.

The CDR3 is CASFPGMMNTEAFF. CDR3 nucleotides: TGTGCCAGCTTCCCAGGGATGATGAACACTGAAGCTTTCTTT. This rearrangement joins TRBV7-8 to TRBJ1-1, with D maybe TRBD1 (5 bases). From germline, CDR1 is SGHVS and CDR2 FQNEAQ. The CDR3 consists of 14 residues. V lost 8 bases and J 0 bases, leaving 13 bases between the germline ends.

The V gene is TRBV5-1, the J gene TRBJ1-1; 8 bases match TRBD1. The CDR3 runs 16 residues. J lost 5 bases, V lost 1 base, and 10 bases had no gene match. From germline, CDR1 is SGHRS and CDR2 YFSETQ. CDR3: CASSLSAGGLWTEAFF. CDR3 DNA sequence: TGCGCCAGCAGCTTGTCAGCAGGGGGCTTGTGGACTGAAGCTTTCTTT.

This chain uses TRBV7-8 with TRBJ2-1; weak D call: TRBD1 (5 bases). V lost 5 bases, J lost 0 bases, and 14 bases lay in between. The CDR3 has 16 residues. Germline V gene data show CDR1 as SGHVS and CDR2 as FQNEAQ. CDR3 loop: CASSPQGLVSYNEQFF. For the CDR3, the DNA is TGTGCCAGCAGCCCCCAGGGCCTAGTCTCCTACAATGAGCAGTTCTTC.

This clone was found once. V and J are TRBV4-2 and TRBJ2-1, with 10 bases fitting TRBD2. V lost 4 bases to trimming and J lost 6 bases; unmatched junction nucleotides: 12. Germline CDR1 reads LGHNA; CDR2 reads YNFKEQ. The CDR3 is 17 residues long. The CDR3 bases are TGTGCCAGCAGCCGCCTCTTGATAGCGGGGGGATCCAATGAGCAGTTCTTC. Protein sequence: CASSRLLIAGGSNEQFF.

This clone was counted once. The gene calls are TRBV5-5 and TRBJ2-7; perhaps TRBD1 as D (5 bases). The V end lost 2 bases, the J end lost 2 bases, and 11 bases lay between the germline ends. The germline V gene has CDR1 SGHKS and CDR2 YYEKEE (reference sequence). The CDR3 sequence is 14 residues long. The CDR3 region has the DNA TGTGCCAGCAGCTTTCTGGGGCCCACCTACGAGCAGTACTTC. It is translated as CASSFLGPTYEQYF.

V and J are TRBV11-2 and TRBJ1-2; TRBD1 agrees at 8 bases. Germline CDR1 SGHAT, CDR2 FQNNGV. V lost 5 bases to trimming and J lost 6 bases; unmatched junction nucleotides: 2. The CDR3 totals 12 residues. The CDR3: CASSSRGHGYTF. The DNA for the CDR3 is TGTGCCAGCAGCAGCAGGGGGCATGGCTACACCTTC.

The chain recombines TRBV4-1 with TRBJ2-7; tentatively, D is TRBD1 (5 bases). The V gene's germline CDR1 is MGHRA and CDR2 YSYEKL. Trimming cost V 5 bases and J 4 bases, with 15 bases left between them. The CDR3 is 14 residues long. The DNA for the CDR3 is TGCGCCAGCAGCTCCAGGGTGATGGAGTACGAGCAGTACTTC. Encoded protein: CASSSRVMEYEQYF.

This clone showed up just once. The chain employs TRBV5-1 and TRBJ1-1; the D is unclear. Per germline, CDR1 SGHRS and CDR2 YFSETQ. The CDR3 has 17 residues. V lost 4 bases and J 0 bases, leaving 19 bases between the germline ends. For the CDR3, the DNA is TGCGCCAGCAGCCCCGGGAAACCCACCATTATGAACACTGAAGCTTTCTTT. It codes for CASSPGKPTIMNTEAFF.

About this clone itself: At one of its ends the junction is not consistent with the germline gene, which may arise from a read error. The rearrangement links TRBV10-3 to TRBJ2-7, with TRBD2 matching 11 bases. CDR3 length: 16 amino acids. Germline V CDR1 and CDR2: ENHRY, SYGVKD. CDR3 loop: CAISEQLAGVSHEQYF. The CDR3 bases are TGTGCCATCAGTGAGCAACTAGCGGGGGTCTCCCACGAGCAGTACTTC.

This chain links TRBV7-2 with TRBJ2-2; the match to TRBD1 covers 8 bases. The V segment lost 7 bases and the J segment 2 bases; nucleotides outside the gene matches: 6. This CDR3 is built from 15 residues. Per the germline V gene, CDR1 is SGHTA and CDR2 is FQGNSA. For the CDR3, the DNA is TGTGCCAGCACCGAGACAGGGGTCAACACCGGGGAGCTGTTTTTT. Protein sequence: CASTETGVNTGELFF.

V gene TRBV6-5 combines with J gene TRBJ1-4; D uncertain. Germline CDR1 and CDR2: MNHEY and SVGAGI. CDR3 length: 14 amino acids. V was cut by 2 bases and J by 8 bases, with 12 bases left in between. CDR3 region: CASSYDGRWEKLFF. CDR3 DNA sequence: TGTGCCAGCAGTTACGATGGGCGTTGGGAAAAACTGTTTTTT.

The table lists this clone with a count of one. The V and J genes are TRBV2 and TRBJ1-5, with 10 bases that match TRBD1. V shed 5 bases and J 5 bases; nucleotides not matched to a gene: 3. CDR1 and CDR2 (germline): SNHLY, FYNNEI. CDR3 length: 14 residues. CDR3 protein: CASSPDRGHQPQHF. The DNA of the CDR3 is TGTGCCAGCAGTCCCGACAGGGGGCATCAGCCCCAGCATTTT.

The V and J genes are TRBV25-1 and TRBJ1-3; D ambiguous. This CDR3 has 13 amino acids. The germline V gene encodes CDR1 MGHDK and CDR2 SYGVNS. V lost 2 bases and J lost 0, with 2 bases in between. The CDR3 is CASSEHSGNTIYF. The CDR3 nucleotides read TGTGCCAGCAGTGAACACTCTGGAAACACCATATATTTT.

The chain has TRBV9 and TRBJ2-7, with 10 nucleotides matching TRBD1. The J segment lost 5 bases and the V segment lost 2 bases, leaving 7 bases of the junction unmatched. This CDR3 contains 15 residues. Germline lookup yields CDR1 SGDLS and CDR2 YYNGEE. In DNA form, the CDR3 reads TGTGCCAGCAGCGTTCACCCGGACAGGGGGAACGAGCAGTACTTC. Its protein is CASSVHPDRGNEQYF.

The chain combines TRBV11-3 with TRBJ1-2, with 7 nucleotides matching TRBD1. Trimming at V came to 2 bases and at J to 7 bases, leaving 4 bases not matched to a gene. Germline CDR1 SGHNT, CDR2 YENEEA. The CDR3 spans 13 residues. The CDR3 region is CASSLKGGSGYTF. The CDR3 bases are TGTGCCAGCAGCTTAAAAGGGGGCAGTGGCTACACCTTC.

The J gene is TRBJ1-4, the V gene TRBV6-5; 7 bases match TRBD1. Germline trimming cut 6 bases from V and 7 bases from J; bases unmatched to any gene: 8. CDR3 length: 14 amino acids. CDR1 is MNHEY, CDR2 SVGAGI, per germline. CDR3 nucleotide sequence: TGTGCCAGCAGCCCCGACAGGGTCGGTGAAAAACTGTTTTTT. Translated, it gives CASSPDRVGEKLFF.

The chain's CDR3 is CASSWGPGQGDSPLHF. The CDR3 DNA sequence: TGTGCCAGCAGCTGGGGACCGGGACAGGGAGATTCACCCCTCCACTTT. The chain employs TRBV5-6 and TRBJ1-6; 9 bases align to TRBD1. Per the germline V gene, CDR1 is SGHDT and CDR2 is YYEEEE. CDR3 length: 16 amino acids. Unmatched junction bases numbered 9, after V lost 3 bases and J lost 8 bases.

This clone has a single count. This chain links TRBV5-6 with TRBJ2-7, with 7 bases lining up with TRBD1. The germline CDR1 and CDR2 sequences are SGHDT and YYEEEE. This CDR3 has 13 residues. V lost 3 bases to trimming and J lost 2 bases; unmatched junction nucleotides: 2. The CDR3, as DNA: TGTGCCAGCAGCTCAGGGACAGCCTACGAGCAGTACTTC. Its translation is CASSSGTAYEQYF.

This clone was seen only once. The J gene is TRBJ1-5, the V gene TRBV19; 9 bases map to TRBD1. CDR3 length: 15 residues. The germline gives CDR1 LNHDA, CDR2 SQIVND (reference sequence). V was clipped by 6 bases and J by 5 bases; unmatched bases: 8. The CDR3 region is CASSRRTGVHQPQHF. The CDR3 DNA sequence: TGTGCCAGTAGCCGACGGACAGGGGTCCATCAGCCCCAGCATTTT. Based on the CDR3 plus reference TRBV19 and TRBJ1-5, the full variable domain is DGGITQSPKYLFRKEGQNVTLSCEQNLNHDAMYWYRQDPGQGLRLIYYSQIVNDFQKGDIAEGYSVSREKKESFPLTVTSAQKNPTAFYLCASSRRTGVHQPQHFGDGTRLSIL.

This sequence joins TRBV6-5 and TRBJ1-1; 9 bases align to TRBD1. Trimming at V came to 5 bases and at J to 1 base, leaving 2 bases not matched to a gene. Germline V lookup: CDR1 MNHEY, CDR2 SVGAGI. CDR3 size: 14 residues. The CDR3 DNA sequence: TGTGCCAGCAGTAGACAGGGGGGGAACACTGAAGCTTTCTTT. Amino acids: CASSRQGGNTEAFF.

The gene calls are TRBV5-5 and TRBJ2-7; 9 bases align to TRBD1. Trimming cost V 0 bases and J 2 bases; bases outside gene matches: 9. The CDR3 is 17 amino acids. Germline V gene data show CDR1 as SGHKS and CDR2 as YYEKEE (reference sequence). The CDR3 DNA is TGTGCCAGCAGCTTGGGCGGCCGGGACAGGGTTACCTACGAGCAGTACTTC. Encoded protein: CASSLGGRDRVTYEQYF.

J is TRBJ2-1 and V is TRBV6-1; D is possibly TRBD2 (7 bases). Looked up from germline, CDR1 is MNHNS and CDR2 is SASEGT. V lost 10 bases and J lost 2, with 15 bases in between. The CDR3 is 14 amino acids. The DNA for the CDR3 is TGTGCCACCGTGGGGGCGGGAGCCTACAATGAGCAGTTCTTC. Translation: CATVGAGAYNEQFF.

The chain is built from TRBV19 and TRBJ2-1; D is perhaps TRBD1 (6 bases). V dropped 4 bases and J dropped 3 bases, with 10 bases sitting between them. CDR1 and CDR2 from the germline V gene are LNHDA and SQIVND (reference sequence). CDR3 length: 14 amino acids. CDR3 region: CASSKGVIYNEQFF. In DNA form, the CDR3 reads TGTGCCAGTAGTAAGGGGGTCATCTACAATGAGCAGTTCTTC.

The J gene is TRBJ2-1, the V gene TRBV20-1; maybe TRBD1 (6 bases). The CDR3 has 10 residues. V shed 6 bases and J shed 15 bases, with 15 bases lying between them. Germline V gene lookup returns CDR1 DFQATT and CDR2 SNEGSKA (reference sequence). The CDR3 region is CSATRQVAFF. Written as DNA, the CDR3 is TGCAGTGCCACTCGACAGGTTGCGTTCTTC.

J is TRBJ2-1 and V is TRBV7-3; the D gene is possibly TRBD2 (5 bases). The germline CDR1 and CDR2 sequences are SGHTA and FQGTGA. There are 14 residues in the CDR3. Trimming removed 6 bases from V and 12 bases from J, with 21 bases in between. CDR3 residues: CASSSSVSGKRQFF. In DNA, the CDR3 is TGTGCCAGCAGTTCCTCCGTCTCGGGGAAGCGGCAGTTCTTC.

The chain combines TRBV25-1 with TRBJ1-3; the D is unclear. This CDR3 spans 16 amino acids. Germline CDR1 and CDR2: MGHDK and SYGVNS. Trimming took 2 bases from V and 0 from J, leaving 11 bases between them. The chain's CDR3 is CASSEPSGFSGNTIYF. In nucleotides, the CDR3 is TGTGCCAGCAGTGAACCCAGCGGGTTCTCTGGAAACACCATATATTTT.

The V call is TRBV30, the J call TRBJ2-7; 8 bases are shared with TRBD1. V lost 5 bases to trimming and J lost 4 bases; unmatched junction nucleotides: 4. The CDR3 sequence is 12 residues long. Germline CDR1 reads GTSNPN; CDR2 reads SVGIG (reference sequence). CDR3 amino acids: CAWDRGIYEQYF. The CDR3 DNA follows: TGTGCCTGGGACAGGGGAATATACGAGCAGTACTTC. Together with reference TRBV30 and TRBJ2-7, the CDR3 gives the full variable domain: SQTIHQWPATLVQPVGSPLSLECTVEGTSNPNLYWYRQAAGRGLQLLFYSVGIGQISSEVPQNLSASRPQDRQFILSSKKLLLSDSGFYLCAWDRGIYEQYFGPGTRLTVT.